The clone carrying this T cell receptor beta chain appeared a single time. Its antigen is unknown. Clones were read by immunoSEQ multiplex PCR, and TCRdb kept only the in-frame ones, dropping some. The sample yields about 49,000 clones, 70% to 90% seen once. V shed 1 base and J shed 5 bases, with 8 bases lying between them. CDR3 length: 13 amino acids. Germline assignment: CDR1 LNHDA and CDR2 SQIVND (reference sequence). This specimen comes from a study of radiotherapy plus CTLA-4 blockade in lung cancer. Study-level results: Subsequent to radiotherapy plus ipilimumab, tumor-derived TCR clones underwent expansion in blood.

The sequence was collected from a human donor with non-small cell lung cancer whose response to radiotherapy plus ipilimumab could not be evaluated. The chain has TRBV19 and TRBJ2-5; no reliable D call. The specimen comprised peripheral blood, sampled from a patient treated with radiotherapy plus ipilimumab. CDR3 nucleotide sequence: TGTGCCAGTAGTATAGTCGGCAGGGAGACCCAGTACTTC. Translating gives CASSIVGRETQYF.